Sequencing of this T cell receptor beta chain was carried out in a study of T cell changes during pregnancy in multiple sclerosis. Germline assignment: CDR1 MNHEY and CDR2 SVGAGI. This CDR3 comprises 12 residues. Trimming at V came to 8 bases and at J to 6 bases, leaving 3 bases not matched to a gene. The data were produced by immunoSEQ multiplex PCR, yet TCRdb's version contains in-frame clones alone and is incomplete. The repertoire has about 28,000 clones, about 90% of them found once; the top ten carry 4.8%. Specimen: peripheral blood, collected in the first trimester of pregnancy. The V gene is TRBV6-5, the J gene TRBJ2-2; 7 positions agree with TRBD2. The TCR sequence derives from a female donor in good health, enrolled as a control in a pregnancy study. The CDR3 region has the DNA TGTGCCAGCCTCACTAGCGCCGGGGAGCTGTTTTTT. It yields the protein CASLTSAGELFF.